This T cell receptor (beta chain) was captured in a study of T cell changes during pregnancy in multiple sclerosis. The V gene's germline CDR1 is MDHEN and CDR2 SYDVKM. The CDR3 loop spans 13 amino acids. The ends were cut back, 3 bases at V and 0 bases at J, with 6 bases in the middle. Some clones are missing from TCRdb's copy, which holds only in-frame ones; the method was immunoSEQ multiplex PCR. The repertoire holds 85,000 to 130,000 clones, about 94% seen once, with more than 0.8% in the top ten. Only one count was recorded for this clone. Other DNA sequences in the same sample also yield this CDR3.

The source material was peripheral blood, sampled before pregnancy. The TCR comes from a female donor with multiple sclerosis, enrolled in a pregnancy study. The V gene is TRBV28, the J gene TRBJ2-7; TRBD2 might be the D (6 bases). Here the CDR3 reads CASSLRDSYEQYF. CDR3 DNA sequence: TGTGCCAGCAGTTTGCGGGACTCCTACGAGCAGTACTTC.